What follows is one TCR beta chain and its context. Antigen unknown. The source of the sample is a study of shared clonotypes between healthy human individuals. General study findings and limits: A reduction in generation probabilities was seen for non-shared clonotypes relative to those shared by all four donors.

Each of the donors was a healthy adult who was HIV-negative and had not had a recent acute infection or vaccination. Using immunoSEQ multiplex PCR, the repertoire was profiled, and TCRdb retains in-frame clones only, with some absent. Of about a million clones in the sample, about 72% were seen once. Germline V lookup: CDR1 LNHDA, CDR2 SQIVND (reference sequence). V shed 9 bases and J shed 4 bases, with 19 bases lying between them. The CDR3 is 15 residues long. The chain couples TRBV19 to TRBJ1-3; TRBD1 is a possible D gene (6 bases). The sequencing input was memory CD4+ T cells from PBMCs. The subset: CD45RA-negative fraction. The receptor was derived from a man aged 18 to 29 in good health. Some clones in this sample may be carry-over from other donors' samples. The CDR3 loop is CASTNAGEAGNTIYF. CDR3 in DNA: TGTGCCAGCACGAATGCAGGGGAGGCCGGAAACACCATATATTTT. The full variable domain, rest sourced from reference TRBV19 and TRBJ1-3, is DGGITQSPKYLFRKEGQNVTLSCEQNLNHDAMYWYRQDPGQGLRLIYYSQIVNDFQKGDIAEGYSVSREKKESFPLTVTSAQKNPTAFYLCASTNAGEAGNTIYFGEGSWLTVV.